This TCR beta chain was recovered during a study of T cell changes during pregnancy in multiple sclerosis. Repertoires were generated with immunoSEQ multiplex PCR, while TCRdb's copy carries only in-frame clones and drops some. The data show some 71,000 clones, with around nine tenths seen just once and 0.25% to 0.3% held by the top ten. Germline values: CDR1 MGHRA, CDR2 YSYEKL. The CDR3 is made up of 15 amino acids. J was trimmed by 5 bases and V by 1 base; bases with no gene match: 5. The TCR sequence derives from a female donor in good health, enrolled as a control in a pregnancy study. V usage is TRBV4-1 and J usage is TRBJ1-5; TRBD1 matches at 7 bases. The source material was CD4+ T cells from peripheral blood mononuclear cells, sampled in the third trimester of pregnancy. CDR3 sequence: CASSQVDRDDQPQHF. The CDR3 nucleotides read TGCGCCAGCAGCCAAGTTGACAGGGACGATCAGCCCCAGCATTTT.